This entry lists 12 T cell receptor beta chains sequenced from one sample in a study of response to subunit inactivated influenza vaccine. MiXCR, applied by TCRdb to the RT-PCR reads, yields one record per CDR3 protein. The sample lists a few hundred thousand distinct CDR3 sequences; 6% to 9% were seen once. The material sequenced was PBMCs from blood, taken around 25 months after vaccination. These receptors came from a man aged 50-75 years who received an inactivated influenza vaccine.

The V call is TRBV10-3, the J call TRBJ2-7, with TRBD1 as a possible D gene (6 bases). Looked up from germline, CDR1 is ENHRY and CDR2 is SYGVKD. V lost 0 bases, J lost 6 bases, and 12 bases lay in between. The CDR3 length is 14 residues. The CDR3 here is CAISESDSLSEQYF. CDR3 nucleotides: TGTGCCATCAGTGAGTCGGACAGCCTTTCCGAGCAGTACTTC.

This sequence joins TRBV9 and TRBJ2-5; D uncertain. The CDR3 covers 13 residues. CDR1 is SGDLS, CDR2 YYNGEE, per germline. The CDR3 region has the DNA TGTGTTCGTGCGCGGACGAATCAAGAGACCCAGTACTTC. Translation gives CVRARTNQETQYF.

In this sample, this clonotype turned up many times. The CDR3 DNA is TGTGCCAGCAGACGTCTGGTCAAAAACATTCAGTACTTC. Its protein is CASRRLVKNIQYF. The chain employs TRBV6-2 or TRBV6-3 and TRBJ2-4, with no clear D. Germline CDR1 MNHEY, CDR2 SVGEGT. There are 13 residues in the CDR3. Deletions cut 6 bases from V and 3 bases from J, with 9 bases between.

This clonotype showed up many times. The chain has TRBV29-1 and TRBJ2-1; D unresolved. With 3 bases removed from V and 3 bases from J, the gap between germline ends came to 3 bases. The CDR3 loop spans 11 amino acids. Looked up from germline, CDR1 is SQVTM and CDR2 is ANQGSEA. CDR3 sequence reads: CSVDYYNEQFF. The CDR3 DNA reads TGCAGCGTTGATTACTACAATGAGCAGTTCTTC.

This clonotype was found many times. The chain recombines TRBV5-1 with TRBJ1-1; 7 positions agree with TRBD1. The CDR3 covers 16 residues. V trimming: 4 bases; J trimming: 6 bases; junction bases outside the gene matches: 15. The germline CDR1 and CDR2 sequences are SGHRS and YFSETQ. CDR3 loop: CASSPVGERGRAEAFF. DNA of the CDR3: TGCGCCAGCAGCCCCGTCGGGGAGAGGGGGCGCGCTGAAGCTTTCTTT.

This clonotype was observed a few times. The chain carries TRBV10-3 and TRBJ2-1; 10 nucleotides line up with TRBD2. CDR3 length equals 16 residues. CDR1 and CDR2 (germline): ENHRY, SYGVKD. V was pared by 0 bases and J by 1 base, with 0 bases of the junction left unmatched. CDR3 loop: CAISESSGRSYNEQFF. The CDR3, as DNA: TGTGCCATCAGTGAGTCTAGCGGGAGGTCCTACAATGAGCAGTTCTTC.

This sequence joins TRBV20-1 and TRBJ2-1, with TRBD2 identical over 11 bases. The CDR3 covers 16 residues. Trimming cost V 4 bases and J 3 bases; bases outside gene matches: 8. The germline CDR1 and CDR2 sequences are DFQATT and SNEGSKA (reference sequence). The CDR3 region is CSATPSGLADYNEQFF. CDR3 DNA sequence: TGCAGTGCTACCCCGTCGGGACTAGCGGACTACAATGAGCAGTTCTTC.

This clonotype was counted many times. The chain carries TRBV5-1 and TRBJ2-7; no reliable D call. Trimming took off 5 bases at V and 2 bases at J, with 14 bases between the two ends. The germline V gene encodes CDR1 SGHRS and CDR2 YFSETQ. The CDR3 consists of 14 residues. The CDR3 here is CASRPLAATYEQYF. CDR3 DNA: TGCGCCAGCAGACCTCTCGCGGCGACCTACGAGCAGTACTTC.

The rearrangement uses TRBV15 and TRBJ2-7, with TRBD1 as a possible D gene (7 bases). The CDR3 is 15 amino acids. Germline V gene data show CDR1 as LNHNV and CDR2 as YYDKDF (reference sequence). The V and J ends lost 3 bases and 5 bases respectively, with 17 bases between them. In nucleotides, the CDR3 is TGTGCCACCAGCAGGGCGGGAACAGGGGTCGACGAGCAGTACTTC. It yields the protein CATSRAGTGVDEQYF.

The J gene is TRBJ1-4, the V gene TRBV20-1; TRBD1 aligns across 8 bases. This CDR3 comprises 13 residues. Germline CDR1 DFQATT, CDR2 SNEGSKA (reference sequence). The junction had 6 bases not matched to a gene; V was cut back by 6 bases and J by 6 bases. DNA for the CDR3: TGCAGTGCAAGGACAGGGAACGATGAAAAACTGTTTTTT. Amino acid sequence: CSARTGNDEKLFF.

This clonotype was counted at least ten times. The CDR3 region has the DNA TGCGCCACCCGGACAGGGGAGGCCGGGGAGCTGTTTTTT. Amino acids: CATRTGEAGELFF. The J gene is TRBJ2-2, the V gene TRBV5-1; 9 positions agree with TRBD1. V lost 9 bases, J lost 6 bases, and 6 bases stayed unmatched. The V gene's germline CDR1 is SGHRS and CDR2 YFSETQ. The CDR3 spans 13 residues.

This clonotype was seen a few times. The V call is TRBV4-2, the J call TRBJ2-2, with D perhaps given as TRBD1 or TRBD2 (5 bases each). The V gene lost 2 bases and the J gene lost 1 base, with 11 bases spanning the gap. CDR1 is LGHNA and CDR2 is YNFKEQ in the germline V gene. The CDR3 contains 16 residues. The DNA of the CDR3 is TGTGCCAGCAGCCAATTTGTGGGGGTGAACACCGGGGAGCTGTTTTTT. Translation gives CASSQFVGVNTGELFF.